These 11 T cell receptor beta chains came from one sample sequenced in a study of immune evolution from preneoplasia to lung adenocarcinoma. The repertoire was sequenced with immunoSEQ multiplex PCR; TCRdb's copy has only in-frame clones and lacks some. The table lists a few thousand clones, 70% to 80% of them singletons. The sample consisted of FFPE minimally invasive lung adenocarcinoma tissue. The receptors come from a person aged 60-80 years with lung adenocarcinoma.

The chain carries TRBV4-2 and TRBJ1-2; tentative D call: TRBD1 (6 bases). V gave up 0 bases and J gave up 7 bases, with 9 bases separating them. CDR3 size: 13 residues. The V gene's germline CDR1 is LGHNA and CDR2 YNFKEQ. CDR3 in amino acids: CASSQEGALGYTF. CDR3 sequence (DNA): TGTGCCAGCAGCCAAGAGGGGGCCCTTGGCTACACCTTC.

This rearrangement joins TRBV7-8 to TRBJ2-7; perhaps TRBD1 as D (6 bases). Trimming took 1 base from V and 6 from J, leaving 10 bases between them. The CDR3 is 13 residues long. Germline CDR1 SGHVS, CDR2 FQNEAQ. The CDR3 DNA follows: TGTGCCAGCAGCTTAGGCCCACAGGGCGAGCAGTACTTC. It codes for CASSLGPQGEQYF.

The chain joins TRBV6-5 to TRBJ2-1; the D is unclear. The CDR3 is 14 amino acids. Germline CDR1 reads MNHEY; CDR2 reads SVGAGI. Trimming pared 5 bases from V and 4 bases from J, leaving 12 bases between. CDR3 nucleotide sequence: TGTGCCAGCAGTACAGCGTGGGGATACAATGAGCAGTTCTTC. Translation gives CASSTAWGYNEQFF.

On this clone itself: An end of the junction differs from the germline gene, which may be a read error. This rearrangement joins TRBV13 to TRBJ1-2, with TRBD1 as a possible D gene (6 bases). The germline V gene encodes CDR1 PRHDT and CDR2 FYEKMQ (reference sequence). The CDR3 contains 15 residues. The chain's CDR3 is CVSSFLGGRDYGYTF. The CDR3 nucleotides read TGTGTCAGCAGCTTCCTCGGGGGGCGCGACTATGGCTACACCTTC.

In its sample, this clone was seen once. The V call is TRBV6-1, the J call TRBJ1-4, with 10 bases matching TRBD1. In germline, CDR1 is MNHNS, CDR2 SASEGT. J gave up 6 bases and V 2 bases, and 6 bases lay outside the gene matches. The CDR3 has 16 residues. CDR3 sequence reads: CASSERPGQGYEKLFF. The DNA of the CDR3 is TGTGCCAGCAGTGAAAGACCGGGACAGGGGTATGAAAAACTGTTTTTT.

The V call is TRBV7-9, the J call TRBJ2-4, with 8 bases aligning to TRBD1. After removal of 5 bases from V and 2 bases from J, the junction contained 5 bases not matched to a gene. The CDR3 consists of 15 residues. Germline lookup yields CDR1 SEHNR and CDR2 FQNEAQ (reference sequence). In DNA, the CDR3 is TGTGCCAGCAGCCCCACAGGGGGTACCAAAAACATTCAGTACTTC. Amino acid sequence: CASSPTGGTKNIQYF.

The chain recombines TRBV6-1 with TRBJ2-7; D is uncertain. Germline CDR1 reads MNHNS; CDR2 reads SASEGT. The CDR3 loop spans 15 amino acids. Trimming took 4 bases from V and 1 from J, leaving 14 bases between them. The CDR3 here is CASSGRTMTSYEQYF. The DNA of the CDR3 is TGTGCCAGCAGTGGCAGGACCATGACTTCCTACGAGCAGTACTTC.

This clone was counted only a few times. The chain couples TRBV28 to TRBJ1-5, with no clear D. V lost 2 bases to trimming and J lost 7 bases, with 12 bases between them. The CDR3 totals 14 residues. Germline V gene sequence: CDR1 MDHEN, CDR2 SYDVKM. Written as DNA, the CDR3 is TGTGCCAGCAGTTTAACCGACCAGGCCCAGCCCCAGCATTTT. Encoded protein: CASSLTDQAQPQHF.

The chain recombines TRBV28 with TRBJ2-7; TRBD2 matches 8 bases. Germline V gives CDR1 MDHEN, CDR2 SYDVKM. The CDR3 loop spans 17 amino acids. V lost 4 bases to trimming and J lost 0 bases; unmatched junction nucleotides: 11. The CDR3 nucleotides are TGTGCCAGCAGTTCCGGCCTGGGTAGCGGGGCCTCCTACGAGCAGTACTTC. Residues: CASSSGLGSGASYEQYF.

This clone was seen a few times. The chain is built from TRBV15 and TRBJ1-1; D uncertain. The germline V gene encodes CDR1 LNHNV and CDR2 YYDKDF (reference sequence). This CDR3 is 13 amino acids long. Trimming took 0 bases from V and 1 from J, leaving 3 bases between them. In nucleotides, the CDR3 is TGTGCCACCAGCAGAGAGGGGAACACTGAAGCTTTCTTT. This sequence encodes CATSREGNTEAFF.

This chain links TRBV27 with TRBJ2-1; D is possibly TRBD1 (6 bases). Per germline, CDR1 MNHEY and CDR2 SMNVEV (reference sequence). V was trimmed by 6 bases and J by 6 bases, leaving 18 bases between them. The CDR3 sequence is 15 residues long. The CDR3 region has the DNA TGTGCCAGCAGCCCCCGGACAGAGAGGGGCAATGAGCAGTTCTTC. Its protein product is CASSPRTERGNEQFF.